This TCR beta chain was sequenced for a study of shared clonotypes between healthy human individuals. Background on the study: Three CD4 naive, three CD4 memory, two CD8 naive and one CD8 memory plate were used per donor.

This CDR3 has 13 residues. Germline CDR1 LNHDA, CDR2 SQIVND (reference sequence). V gave up 5 bases and J gave up 3 bases, with 8 bases separating them. CD4+ cells were split into CD45RA+ naive and CD45RA-negative memory subsets. TCRdb's copy holds only in-frame clones and misses some; the assay was immunoSEQ multiplex PCR. The sample lists approximately 2,300,000 clones; under 95% were seen once. The sequence came from a man aged 18 to 35 in good health. Some clones in this sample may be carry-over from other donors' samples. Material for sequencing was naive CD4+ T cells from PBMCs. Subset indicated: CD45RA+ positively selected. V gene TRBV19 combines with J gene TRBJ1-5, with a tentative D call TRBD1 (6 bases). For the CDR3, the DNA is TGTGCCAGTAGTCAGGGGCTCAATCAGCCCCAGCATTTT. Its translation is CASSQGLNQPQHF.